This entry lists 23 T cell receptor beta chains sequenced from one sample in a study of OX40 agonist ivuxolimab in advanced cancers. Receptors were amplified or captured by the immunoSEQ multiplex PCR assay. TCRdb holds this immuneACCESS table with in-frame rearrangements only. Some clones are missing; in checked studies, unresolved V genes explain under half, and the rest has no known cause. In this sample the table shows more than 80,000 clones, 90% to 95% of which occur a single time. 0.25% to 0.35% of the sample lies in the top ten. Here the sequenced sample was CD4+ or CD8+ T cells sorted from blood, taken in a trial of the OX40 agonist ivuxolimab. These receptors came from an adult with an advanced solid tumor such as melanoma, head and neck, liver or kidney cancer.

V usage is TRBV5-4 and J usage is TRBJ2-3; 9 positions agree with TRBD2. The CDR3 is 16 amino acids. V was clipped by 2 bases and J by 4 bases; unmatched bases: 8. The germline gives CDR1 SGHNT, CDR2 YYREEE (reference sequence). In DNA, the CDR3 is TGTGCCAGCAGCTTTCTATTAGCGGGAGTCGCAGATACGCAGTATTTT. This gives the protein CASSFLLAGVADTQYF.

The chain joins TRBV18 to TRBJ2-1, with TRBD1 matching over 8 bases. The CDR3 covers 18 residues. The germline V gene encodes CDR1 KGHSH and CDR2 LQKENI. The ends lost 2 bases at V and 0 bases at J; junction bases unmatched: 9. DNA for the CDR3: TGTGCCAGCTCACCAGGGCCGGGACAGGTAAGCTCCTACAATGAGCAGTTCTTC. It translates to CASSPGPGQVSSYNEQFF.

The chain combines TRBV10-3 with TRBJ1-4, with D tentatively TRBD1 (5 bases). The CDR3 is 15 residues long. V was cut by 2 bases and J by 8 bases, with 15 bases left in between. Germline V CDR1 and CDR2: ENHRY, SYGVKD. The CDR3 sequence: CAISEERGFGEKLFF. CDR3 coding DNA: TGTGCCATCAGTGAGGAAAGGGGCTTTGGGGAAAAACTGTTTTTT.

This chain uses TRBV4-1 with TRBJ1-2, with D possibly matching TRBD1 (5 bases). The CDR3 is 14 amino acids. V dropped 3 bases and J dropped 6 bases, with 14 bases sitting between them. Germline V lookup: CDR1 MGHRA, CDR2 YSYEKL. The CDR3 DNA follows: TGCGCCAGCAGCCACCCAGGGTCCGGGAATGGCTACACCTTC. This gives the protein CASSHPGSGNGYTF.

This rearrangement joins TRBV28 to TRBJ2-2, with 8 bases identical to TRBD1. The CDR3 is 16 amino acids. The V gene's germline CDR1 is MDHEN and CDR2 SYDVKM. J lost 2 bases, V lost 0 bases, and 2 bases had no gene match. The CDR3 is CASSLWGTGNTGELFF. The CDR3 region has the DNA TGTGCCAGCAGTTTATGGGGGACAGGAAACACCGGGGAGCTGTTTTTT.

CDR3 region: CASRGLAGEQYF. The CDR3 DNA reads TGTGCCAGCAGGGGACTAGCGGGCGAGCAGTACTTC. The J gene is TRBJ2-7, the V gene TRBV6-5, with TRBD2 matching 12 bases. The CDR3 has 12 amino acids. Trimming cost V 6 bases and J 6 bases; bases outside gene matches: 0. The germline V gene encodes CDR1 MNHEY and CDR2 SVGAGI.

The chain recombines TRBV11-1 with TRBJ1-1, with D possibly matching TRBD1 (5 bases). V was pared by 3 bases and J by 1 base, with 15 bases between. CDR3 size: 16 residues. CDR1 SGHAT and CDR2 FQDESV come from the germline V gene (reference sequence). The CDR3 is CASSFRLGTGNTEAFF. In nucleotides, the CDR3 is TGTGCCAGCAGCTTTAGGCTGGGGACGGGGAACACTGAAGCTTTCTTT.

The chain is built from TRBV18 and TRBJ2-1; D call uncertain. V gave up 2 bases and J gave up 5 bases, with 7 bases separating them. Germline CDR1 KGHSH, CDR2 LQKENI. The CDR3 is 13 amino acids. Written as DNA, the CDR3 is TGTGCCAGCTCACCAAAGGCCAACAATGAGCAGTTCTTC. Protein product: CASSPKANNEQFF.

This clone was observed a few times. This chain joins TRBV7-8 and TRBJ2-7; 10 bases line up with TRBD2. V trimming: 5 bases; J trimming: 3 bases; junction bases outside the gene matches: 4. The CDR3 is 14 residues long. Germline V CDR1 and CDR2: SGHVS, FQNEAQ. The CDR3: CASSQREGLYEQYF. As DNA, the CDR3 is TGTGCCAGCAGCCAGCGGGAGGGTCTCTACGAGCAGTACTTC.

The chain combines TRBV15 with TRBJ2-2, with D perhaps being TRBD1 or TRBD2 (5 bases each). The V gene's germline CDR1 is LNHNV and CDR2 YYDKDF (reference sequence). Trimming pared 0 bases from V and 6 bases from J, leaving 8 bases between. The CDR3 spans 14 residues. CDR3 loop: CATSRDLGAGELFF. The DNA of the CDR3 is TGTGCCACCAGCAGAGATTTGGGGGCCGGGGAGCTGTTTTTT.

The chain has TRBV9 and TRBJ2-5; 8 bases fit TRBD2. Germline lookup yields CDR1 SGDLS and CDR2 YYNGEE. The CDR3 covers 16 residues. V lost 0 bases, J lost 5 bases, and 9 bases stayed unmatched. The CDR3 reads CASSVGPAGAGETQYF. The CDR3, as DNA: TGTGCCAGCAGCGTAGGCCCAGCGGGAGCGGGGGAGACCCAGTACTTC. Looking up the rest from reference TRBV9 and TRBJ2-5 gives the full variable domain: DSGVTQTPKHLITATGQRVTLRCSPRSGDLSVYWYQQSLDQGLQFLIQYYNGEERAKGNILERFSAQQFPDLHSELNLSSLELGDSALYFCASSVGPAGAGETQYFGPGTRLLVL.

This chain links TRBV11-3 with TRBJ2-1; D uncertain. Germline CDR1 and CDR2: SGHNT and YENEEA. The length of the CDR3 is 12 residues. Trimming removed 3 bases from V and 6 bases from J, with 6 bases in between. CDR3 in amino acids: CASSFSGNEQFF. The CDR3 DNA reads TGTGCCAGCAGCTTTTCGGGCAATGAGCAGTTCTTC.

The V call is TRBV6-6, the J call TRBJ2-2, with D possibly being TRBD1 (5 bases). Between the trimmed V and J ends, which lost 6 bases and 7 bases, there was a span of 15 bases. The germline CDR1 and CDR2 sequences are MNHNY and SVGAGI (reference sequence). The CDR3 covers 14 residues. The CDR3 here is CASRYIGAGGELFF. CDR3 coding DNA: TGTGCCAGCAGATACATAGGGGCCGGCGGGGAGCTGTTTTTT.

V gene TRBV5-6 combines with J gene TRBJ2-5, with D tentatively TRBD1 (5 bases). V lost 0 bases and J 4 bases, leaving 7 bases between the germline ends. CDR3 length: 13 amino acids. Germline V CDR1 and CDR2: SGHDT, YYEEEE. This chain's CDR3 is CASSLVQGETQYF. CDR3 sequence (DNA): TGTGCCAGCAGCTTGGTCCAGGGAGAGACCCAGTACTTC.

This clone appeared once. V usage is TRBV5-4 and J usage is TRBJ1-2; possible D gene TRBD1, 6 bases. V gave up 0 bases and J gave up 5 bases, with 11 bases separating them. CDR1 SGHNT and CDR2 YYREEE come from the germline V gene (reference sequence). The CDR3 totals 14 residues. The CDR3 protein is CASSLAAGEYGYTF. In nucleotides, the CDR3 is TGTGCCAGCAGCTTGGCCGCAGGGGAGTATGGCTACACCTTC.

The genes are TRBV28 and TRBJ1-4; tentative D call: TRBD1 (5 bases). CDR1 is MDHEN, CDR2 SYDVKM, per germline. The ends were cut back, 3 bases at V and 8 bases at J, with 16 bases in the middle. The CDR3 has 15 residues. CDR3 sequence: CASSFQGVSGEKLFF. The CDR3 DNA reads as TGTGCCAGCAGTTTTCAAGGGGTCTCTGGGGAAAAACTGTTTTTT.

This CDR3 is CASSPGTADTGELFF. The CDR3, as DNA: TGTGCCAGCTCACCTGGGACAGCGGACACCGGGGAGCTGTTTTTT. The V call is TRBV18, the J call TRBJ2-2, with 7 bases lining up with TRBD1. Unmatched junction bases numbered 4, after V lost 3 bases and J lost 3 bases. CDR3 size: 15 residues. Looked up from germline, CDR1 is KGHSH and CDR2 is LQKENI.

Only one count was recorded for this clone. This sequence joins TRBV25-1 and TRBJ2-7; 7 nucleotides align to TRBD1. CDR1 is MGHDK, CDR2 SYGVNS, per germline. The trim removed 4 bases at V and 2 bases at J, leaving 8 bases unmatched. There are 15 residues in the CDR3. As DNA, the CDR3 is TGTGCCAGCAGTGCGCGGACAGGCTCCCCCTACGAGCAGTACTTC. It is translated as CASSARTGSPYEQYF.

The count of this clone is one. The sample carries other DNA sequences with the same CDR3. This chain links TRBV7-9 with TRBJ2-7; D possibly corresponds to TRBD1 (6 bases). Germline loops: CDR1 SEHNR, CDR2 FQNEAQ (reference sequence). The CDR3 consists of 12 residues. V was clipped by 4 bases and J by 4 bases, with 8 bases between them. In nucleotides, the CDR3 is TGTGCCAGCAGCTCACAGGGTTACGAGCAGTACTTC. Protein sequence: CASSSQGYEQYF.

A single count supports this clone. The chain links TRBV11-2 to TRBJ2-2; 7 nucleotides align to TRBD2. The CDR3 length is 15 residues. Per the germline V gene, CDR1 is SGHAT and CDR2 is FQNNGV. J was trimmed by 5 bases and V by 2 bases; bases with no gene match: 5. This chain's CDR3 is CASSLSRLATGELFF. In DNA form, the CDR3 reads TGTGCCAGCAGCTTATCAAGACTAGCAACCGGGGAGCTGTTTTTT.

The chain combines TRBV5-1 with TRBJ2-7; D is undetermined. Germline V gene data show CDR1 as SGHRS and CDR2 as YFSETQ. There are 15 residues in the CDR3. V lost 3 bases and J lost 0, with 13 bases in between. The CDR3 DNA sequence: TGCGCCAGCAGCTCCCGGGCCGGTAGCTCCTACGAGCAGTACTTC. Protein: CASSSRAGSSYEQYF.

The chain carries TRBV28 and TRBJ2-5; 7 bases are a match to TRBD1. CDR1 is MDHEN and CDR2 is SYDVKM in the germline V gene. The CDR3 runs to 15 residues. The trim removed 5 bases at V and 4 bases at J, leaving 10 bases unmatched. CDR3 in amino acids: CASSPTRTGGETQYF. CDR3 DNA: TGTGCCAGCAGTCCGACAAGGACAGGTGGAGAGACCCAGTACTTC.

The V gene is TRBV4-1, the J gene TRBJ1-3; 8 bases line up with TRBD1. The CDR3 is made up of 19 amino acids. Germline V lookup: CDR1 MGHRA, CDR2 YSYEKL. V was pared by 3 bases and J by 0 bases, with 13 bases of the junction left unmatched. The CDR3 spells CASSHKGGTGYFSGNTIYF. The CDR3 DNA follows: TGCGCCAGCAGCCATAAGGGCGGGACAGGTTACTTCTCTGGAAACACCATATATTTT.